This T cell receptor beta chain originates from a study of siplizumab effects on memory and regulatory T cells. Germline-derived CDR1 and CDR2 are MDHEN and SYDVKM. The V gene end was trimmed by 8 bases and the J gene end by 5 bases; junction bases not matched to a gene: 10. This CDR3 spans 15 amino acids. The study took a few donor pairs, and their unstimulated naive, memory, effector memory and TEMRA subsets were sequenced. Study-level points and caveats: Confirmation that proliferating Tregs from siplizumab cultures had suppressive function was not obtained. Sequences below about 10^-5 frequency were poorly captured, limiting mapping of alloreactive clones.

Using immunoSEQ multiplex PCR, the repertoire was profiled, and TCRdb retains in-frame clones only, with some absent. The table includes just over 60,000 clones, about 80% detected once. A word on this clone: No antigen is known for it.

Source material: memory CD4+ T cells sorted from blood. The receptor comes from a human donor in good health. The chain carries TRBV28 and TRBJ2-7, with TRBD1 matching 12 bases. The CDR3 nucleotides are TGTGCCAGCGGCAGAACCGGGACAGGGGGCCACGAGCAGTACTTC. Amino acids: CASGRTGTGGHEQYF.